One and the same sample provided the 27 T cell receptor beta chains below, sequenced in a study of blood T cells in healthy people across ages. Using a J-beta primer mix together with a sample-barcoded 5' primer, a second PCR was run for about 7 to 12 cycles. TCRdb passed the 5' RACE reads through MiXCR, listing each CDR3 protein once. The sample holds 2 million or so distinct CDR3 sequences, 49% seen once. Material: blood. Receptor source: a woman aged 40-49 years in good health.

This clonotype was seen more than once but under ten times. The CDR3 sequence: CASSLGTGGDIQYF. CDR3 sequence (DNA): TGCGCCAGCAGCTTGGGGACGGGCGGGGACATTCAGTACTTC. The chain joins TRBV5-1 to TRBJ2-4; tentatively, D is TRBD2 (6 bases). CDR1 and CDR2 (germline): SGHRS, YFSETQ. This CDR3 comprises 14 residues. V was trimmed by 0 bases and J by 8 bases, leaving 12 bases between them. The variable domain in full, with the rest retrieved from reference TRBV5-1 and TRBJ2-4, is KAGVTQTPRYLIKTRGQQVTLSCSPISGHRSVSWYQQTPGQGLQFLFEYFSETQRNKGNFPGRFSGRQFSNSRSEMNVSTLELGDSALYLCASSLGTGGDIQYFGAGTRLSVL.

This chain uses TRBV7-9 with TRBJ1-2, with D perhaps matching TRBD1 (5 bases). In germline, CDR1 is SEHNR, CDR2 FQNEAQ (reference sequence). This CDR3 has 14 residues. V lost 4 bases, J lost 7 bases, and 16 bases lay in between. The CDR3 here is CASSSNPGRAGYTF. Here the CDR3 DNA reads TGTGCCAGCAGCTCGAACCCAGGGCGGGCTGGCTACACCTTC.

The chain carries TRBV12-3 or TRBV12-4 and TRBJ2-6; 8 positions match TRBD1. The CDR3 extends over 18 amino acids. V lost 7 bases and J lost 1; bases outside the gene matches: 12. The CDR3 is CASNLYGQGGSGANVLTF. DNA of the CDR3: TGTGCCAGCAACCTATATGGACAGGGCGGGTCTGGGGCCAACGTCCTGACTTTC.

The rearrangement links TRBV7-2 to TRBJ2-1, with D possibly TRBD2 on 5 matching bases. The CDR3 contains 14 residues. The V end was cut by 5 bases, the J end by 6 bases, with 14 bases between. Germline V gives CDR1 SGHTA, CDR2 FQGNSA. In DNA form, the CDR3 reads TGTGCCAGCAGCCACCGAAAGGAGGCCAATGAGCAGTTCTTC. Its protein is CASSHRKEANEQFF.

The CDR3 DNA reads as TGTGCCAGCAGCCCGACTGGCGGGGGGATAACAGATACGCAGTATTTT. This sequence encodes CASSPTGGGITDTQYF. V and J are TRBV6-5 and TRBJ2-3; 8 positions match TRBD2. This CDR3 spans 16 amino acids. The germline CDR1 and CDR2 sequences are MNHEY and SVGAGI. V trimming: 6 bases; J trimming: 3 bases; junction bases outside the gene matches: 11.

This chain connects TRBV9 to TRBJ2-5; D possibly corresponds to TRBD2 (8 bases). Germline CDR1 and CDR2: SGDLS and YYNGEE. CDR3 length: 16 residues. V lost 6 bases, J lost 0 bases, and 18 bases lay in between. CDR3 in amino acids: CASKKGAGGDQETQYF. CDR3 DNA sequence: TGTGCCAGCAAGAAGGGGGCGGGGGGCGACCAAGAGACCCAGTACTTC. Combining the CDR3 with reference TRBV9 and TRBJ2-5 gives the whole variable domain DSGVTQTPKHLITATGQRVTLRCSPRSGDLSVYWYQQSLDQGLQFLIQYYNGEERAKGNILERFSAQQFPDLHSELNLSSLELGDSALYFCASKKGAGGDQETQYFGPGTRLLVL.

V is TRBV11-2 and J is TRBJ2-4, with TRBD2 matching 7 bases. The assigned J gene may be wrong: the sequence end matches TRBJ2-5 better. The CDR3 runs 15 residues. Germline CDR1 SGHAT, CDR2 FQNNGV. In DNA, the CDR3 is TGTGCCAGCAGCGGGCTATTTGGGGGGGAGGAGACCCAGTACTTC. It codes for CASSGLFGGEETQYF.

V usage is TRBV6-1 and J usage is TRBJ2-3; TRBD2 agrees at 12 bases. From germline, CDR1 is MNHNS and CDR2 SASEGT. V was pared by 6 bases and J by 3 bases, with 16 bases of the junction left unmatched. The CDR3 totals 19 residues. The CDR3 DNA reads TGTGCCAGCAGGCGGACCGCTAGCGGGGGGGGGTTAAGTACAGATACGCAGTATTTT. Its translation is CASRRTASGGGLSTDTQYF.

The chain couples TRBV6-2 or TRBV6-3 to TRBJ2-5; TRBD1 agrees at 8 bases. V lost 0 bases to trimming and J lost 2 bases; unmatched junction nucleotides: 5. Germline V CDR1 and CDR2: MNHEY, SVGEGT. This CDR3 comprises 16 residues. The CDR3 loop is CASSYSRDRLQETQYF. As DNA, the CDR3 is TGTGCCAGCAGTTACTCGAGGGACAGGTTACAAGAGACCCAGTACTTC.

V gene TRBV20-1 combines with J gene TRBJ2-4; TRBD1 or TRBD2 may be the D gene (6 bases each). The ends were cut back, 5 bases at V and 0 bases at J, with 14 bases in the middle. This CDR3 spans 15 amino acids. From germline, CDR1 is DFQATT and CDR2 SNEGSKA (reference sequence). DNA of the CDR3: TGCAGTGCTTCAGGGGACTTGCTAGCCAAAAACATTCAGTACTTC. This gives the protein CSASGDLLAKNIQYF.

The CDR3 here is CASSLETGGATLAKNIQYF. In DNA form, the CDR3 reads TGTGCCAGCAGTTTAGAAACCGGGGGGGCTACCCTAGCCAAAAACATTCAGTACTTC. J is TRBJ2-4 and V is TRBV12-3 or TRBV12-4, with 8 bases lining up with TRBD2. This CDR3 comprises 19 residues. J was trimmed by 0 bases and V by 1 base; bases with no gene match: 11.

CDR3 coding DNA: TGCGCCAGCAGCCAAGATCGTGTGGGAGGAGGTGAGCAGTTCTTC. Translated: CASSQDRVGGGEQFF. The chain uses TRBV4-1 and TRBJ2-1; tentatively, D is TRBD2 (6 bases). The CDR3 runs to 15 residues. Looked up from germline, CDR1 is MGHRA and CDR2 is YSYEKL. Trimming took off 0 bases at V and 9 bases at J, with 15 bases between the two ends.

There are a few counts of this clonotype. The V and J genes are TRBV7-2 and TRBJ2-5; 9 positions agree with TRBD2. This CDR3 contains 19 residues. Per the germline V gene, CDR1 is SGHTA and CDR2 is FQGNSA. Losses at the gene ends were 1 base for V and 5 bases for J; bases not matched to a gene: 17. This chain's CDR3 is CASSLVRASGALVGETQYF. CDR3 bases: TGTGCCAGCAGCTTAGTAAGGGCTAGCGGGGCCCTAGTGGGGGAGACCCAGTACTTC.

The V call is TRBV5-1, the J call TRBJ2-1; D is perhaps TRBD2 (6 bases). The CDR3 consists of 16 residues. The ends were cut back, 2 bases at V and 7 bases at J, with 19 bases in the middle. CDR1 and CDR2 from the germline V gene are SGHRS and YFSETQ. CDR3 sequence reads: CASSLVLARSSNEQFF. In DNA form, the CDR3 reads TGCGCCAGCAGCTTAGTCCTAGCGAGGTCGTCTAATGAGCAGTTCTTC.

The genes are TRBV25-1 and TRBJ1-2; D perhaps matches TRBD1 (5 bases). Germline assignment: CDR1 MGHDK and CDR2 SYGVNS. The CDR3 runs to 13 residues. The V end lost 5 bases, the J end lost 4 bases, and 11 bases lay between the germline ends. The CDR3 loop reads CASSTTGLYGYTF. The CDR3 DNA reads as TGTGCCAGCAGTACCACAGGTCTCTATGGCTACACCTTC.

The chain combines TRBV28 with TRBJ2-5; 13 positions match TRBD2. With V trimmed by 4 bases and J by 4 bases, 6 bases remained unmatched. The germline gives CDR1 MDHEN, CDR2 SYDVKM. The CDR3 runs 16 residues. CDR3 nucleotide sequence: TGTGCCAGCAGTTCCCCGACTAGCGGGGGGCGAGAGACCCAGTACTTC. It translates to CASSSPTSGGRETQYF.

CDR3 coding DNA: TGTGCCAGCAGGTCCCCCCCCCTGGGTACGCAGTATTTT. This sequence encodes CASRSPPLGTQYF. The chain has TRBV12-3 or TRBV12-4 and TRBJ2-3; D uncertain. CDR3 length equals 13 residues. The V gene lost 6 bases and the J gene lost 8 bases, with 15 bases spanning the gap.

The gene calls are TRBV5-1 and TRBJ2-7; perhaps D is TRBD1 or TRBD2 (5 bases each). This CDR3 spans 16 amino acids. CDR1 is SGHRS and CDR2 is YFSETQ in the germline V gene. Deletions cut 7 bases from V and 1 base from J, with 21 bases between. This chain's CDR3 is CASRYKTGTQSYEQYF. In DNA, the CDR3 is TGCGCCAGCCGCTACAAAACCGGGACGCAGTCCTACGAGCAGTACTTC.

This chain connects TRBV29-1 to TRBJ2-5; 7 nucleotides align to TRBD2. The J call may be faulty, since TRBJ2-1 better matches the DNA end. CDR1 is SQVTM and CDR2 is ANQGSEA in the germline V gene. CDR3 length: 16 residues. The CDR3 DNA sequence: TGCAGCGGGGGAAATGATCGGGGAGGGTACCAAGAGACCCAGTTCTTC. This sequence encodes CSGGNDRGGYQETQFF.

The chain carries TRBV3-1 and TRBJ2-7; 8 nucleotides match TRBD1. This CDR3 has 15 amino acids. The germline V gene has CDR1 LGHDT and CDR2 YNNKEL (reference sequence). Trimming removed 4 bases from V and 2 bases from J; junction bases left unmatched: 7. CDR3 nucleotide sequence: TGTGCCAGCAGCCGATCAGGGACAGGCCCCTACGAGCAGTACTTC. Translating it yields CASSRSGTGPYEQYF.

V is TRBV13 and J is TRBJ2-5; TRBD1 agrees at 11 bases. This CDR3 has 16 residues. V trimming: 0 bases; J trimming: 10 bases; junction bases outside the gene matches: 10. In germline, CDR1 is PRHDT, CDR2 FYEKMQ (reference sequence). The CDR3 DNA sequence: TGTGCCAGCAGCTTAGGTGGGACAGGGGGTGAAGTGAGCCAGTACTTC. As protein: CASSLGGTGGEVSQYF.

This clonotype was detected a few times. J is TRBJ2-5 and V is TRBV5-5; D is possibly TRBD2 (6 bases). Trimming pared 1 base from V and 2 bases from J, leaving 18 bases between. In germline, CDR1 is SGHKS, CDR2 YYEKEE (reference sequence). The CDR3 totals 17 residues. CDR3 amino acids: CASSLTPAGNLQETQYF. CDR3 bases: TGTGCCAGCAGCTTGACTCCCGCGGGGAACCTACAAGAGACCCAGTACTTC.

CDR3 bases: TGTGCCAGCAGCTCACGCCGCGGAGGGAATTCTGCTGGCTACACCTTC. Its translation: CASSSRRGGNSAGYTF. J is TRBJ1-2 and V is TRBV13; D uncertain. V was shortened by 4 bases and J by 7 bases, with 22 bases between the two germline ends. Germline V gene sequence: CDR1 PRHDT, CDR2 FYEKMQ (reference sequence). CDR3 size: 16 residues.

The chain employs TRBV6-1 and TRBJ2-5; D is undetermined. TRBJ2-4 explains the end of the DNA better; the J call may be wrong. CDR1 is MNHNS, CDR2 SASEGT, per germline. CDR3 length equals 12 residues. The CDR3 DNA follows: TGTGCCAGCAACGACCCGGGCAACATTCAGTACTTC. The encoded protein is CASNDPGNIQYF.

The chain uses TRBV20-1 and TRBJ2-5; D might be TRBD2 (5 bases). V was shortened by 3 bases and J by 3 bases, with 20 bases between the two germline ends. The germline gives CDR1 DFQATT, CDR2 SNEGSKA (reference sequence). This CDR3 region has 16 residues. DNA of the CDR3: TGCAGTGCTAGGGACTTTCTCCAACCCCAGGAAGAGACCCAGTACTTC. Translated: CSARDFLQPQEETQYF.

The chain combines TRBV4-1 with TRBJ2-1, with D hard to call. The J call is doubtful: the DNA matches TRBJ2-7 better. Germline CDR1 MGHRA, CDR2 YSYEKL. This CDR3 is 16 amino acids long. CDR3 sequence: CASSQELTASYNEQYF. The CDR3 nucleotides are TGCGCCAGCAGCCAAGAGTTGACGGCCTCCTACAATGAGCAGTACTTC.

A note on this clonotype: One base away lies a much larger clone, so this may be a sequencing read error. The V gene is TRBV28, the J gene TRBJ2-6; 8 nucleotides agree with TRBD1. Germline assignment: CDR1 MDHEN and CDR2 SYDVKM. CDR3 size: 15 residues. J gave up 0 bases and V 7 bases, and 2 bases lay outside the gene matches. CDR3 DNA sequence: TGTGCCAGCATTACAGGGGGCTCTGGGGCCAACGTCCTGACTTTC. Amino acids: CASITGGSGANVLTF.